This T cell receptor beta chain was captured in a study of T cell changes during pregnancy in multiple sclerosis. Data came from immunoSEQ multiplex PCR; TCRdb stores just in-frame clones and leaves some out. Of roughly 70,000 clones detected, almost 95% appear once; the ten largest clones hold approximately 2.2%. Germline V CDR1 and CDR2: LNHNV, YYDKDF (reference sequence). This CDR3 is 13 amino acids long. Trimming removed 1 base at V and 5 bases at J, with 9 bases between. The sample here was peripheral blood, taken before pregnancy. This receptor was obtained from a female donor with multiple sclerosis, enrolled in a pregnancy study. J is TRBJ2-7 and V is TRBV15, with D possibly being TRBD1 (6 bases). CDR3 DNA: TGTGCCACCAGCAGAGTAGGGGGAGACGAGCAGTACTTC. It codes for CATSRVGGDEQYF.